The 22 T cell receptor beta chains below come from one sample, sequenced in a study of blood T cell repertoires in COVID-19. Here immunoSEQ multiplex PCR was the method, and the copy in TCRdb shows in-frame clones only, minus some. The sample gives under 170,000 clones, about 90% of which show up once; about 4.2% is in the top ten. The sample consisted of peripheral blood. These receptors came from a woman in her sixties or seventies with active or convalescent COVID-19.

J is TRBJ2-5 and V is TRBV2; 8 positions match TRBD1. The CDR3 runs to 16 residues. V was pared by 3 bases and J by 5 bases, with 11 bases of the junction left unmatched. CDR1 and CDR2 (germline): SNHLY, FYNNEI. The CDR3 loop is CASSDNGQGGGETQYF. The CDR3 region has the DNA TGTGCCAGCAGTGACAACGGACAGGGCGGTGGGGAGACCCAGTACTTC.

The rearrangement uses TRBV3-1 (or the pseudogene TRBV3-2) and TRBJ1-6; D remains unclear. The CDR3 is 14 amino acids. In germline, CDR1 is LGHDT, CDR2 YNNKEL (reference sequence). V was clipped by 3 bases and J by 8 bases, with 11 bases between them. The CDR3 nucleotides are TGTGCCAGCAGCCAGACACTCGGGGATTCACCCCTCCACTTT. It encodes CASSQTLGDSPLHF.

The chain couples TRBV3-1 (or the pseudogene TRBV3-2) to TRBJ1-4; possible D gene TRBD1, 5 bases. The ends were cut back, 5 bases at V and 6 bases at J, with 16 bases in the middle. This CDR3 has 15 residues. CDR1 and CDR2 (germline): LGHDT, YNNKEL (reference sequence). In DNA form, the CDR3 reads TGTGCCAGCAGCTCCTGCGCAGGGATACATGAAAAACTGTTTTTT. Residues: CASSSCAGIHEKLFF.

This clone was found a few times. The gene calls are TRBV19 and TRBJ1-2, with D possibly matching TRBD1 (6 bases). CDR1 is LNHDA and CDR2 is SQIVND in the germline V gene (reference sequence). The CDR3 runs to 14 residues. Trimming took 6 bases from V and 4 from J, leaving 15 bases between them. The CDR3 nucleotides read TGTGCCAGTAGCCTCGGGCAGGGGAGCTATGGCTACACCTTC. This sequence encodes CASSLGQGSYGYTF.

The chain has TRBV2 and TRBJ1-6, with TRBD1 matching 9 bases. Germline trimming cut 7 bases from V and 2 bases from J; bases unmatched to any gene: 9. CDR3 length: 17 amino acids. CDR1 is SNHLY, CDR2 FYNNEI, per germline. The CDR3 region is CASTVKQGAAYNSPLHF. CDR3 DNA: TGTGCCAGCACCGTAAAACAGGGGGCGGCCTATAATTCACCCCTCCACTTT. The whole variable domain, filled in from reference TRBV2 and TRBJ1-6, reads EPEVTQTPSHQVTQMGQEVILRCVPISNHLYFYWYRQILGQKVEFLVSFYNNEISEKSEIFDDQFSVERPDGSNFTLKIRSTKLEDSAMYFCASTVKQGAAYNSPLHFGNGTRLTVT.

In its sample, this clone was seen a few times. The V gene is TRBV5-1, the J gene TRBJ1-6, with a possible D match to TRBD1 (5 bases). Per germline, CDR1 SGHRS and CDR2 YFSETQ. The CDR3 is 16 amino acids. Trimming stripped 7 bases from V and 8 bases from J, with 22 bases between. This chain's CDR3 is CASPSPGQGPDSPLHF. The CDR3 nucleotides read TGCGCCAGCCCGTCTCCCGGACAAGGGCCCGATTCACCCCTCCACTTT. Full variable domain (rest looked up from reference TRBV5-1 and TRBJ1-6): KAGVTQTPRYLIKTRGQQVTLSCSPISGHRSVSWYQQTPGQGLQFLFEYFSETQRNKGNFPGRFSGRQFSNSRSEMNVSTLELGDSALYLCASPSPGQGPDSPLHFGNGTRLTVT.

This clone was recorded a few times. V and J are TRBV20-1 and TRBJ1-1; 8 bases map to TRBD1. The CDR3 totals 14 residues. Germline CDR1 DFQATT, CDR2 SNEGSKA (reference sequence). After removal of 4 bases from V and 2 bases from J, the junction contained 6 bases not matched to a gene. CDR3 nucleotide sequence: TGCAGTGCTATTGACAGGGGCGGAAACACTGAAGCTTTCTTT. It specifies CSAIDRGGNTEAFF.

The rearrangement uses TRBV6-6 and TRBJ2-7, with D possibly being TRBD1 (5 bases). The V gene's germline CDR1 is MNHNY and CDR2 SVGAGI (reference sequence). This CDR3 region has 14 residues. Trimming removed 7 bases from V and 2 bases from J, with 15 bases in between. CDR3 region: CASKFQGGTYEQYF. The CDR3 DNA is TGTGCCAGCAAGTTTCAGGGCGGTACCTACGAGCAGTACTTC.

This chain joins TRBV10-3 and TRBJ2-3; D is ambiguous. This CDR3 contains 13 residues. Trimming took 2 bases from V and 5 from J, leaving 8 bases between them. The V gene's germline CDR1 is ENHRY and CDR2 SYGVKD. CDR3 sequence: CAISELQEDTQYF. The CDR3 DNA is TGTGCCATCAGTGAGCTGCAGGAAGATACGCAGTATTTT.

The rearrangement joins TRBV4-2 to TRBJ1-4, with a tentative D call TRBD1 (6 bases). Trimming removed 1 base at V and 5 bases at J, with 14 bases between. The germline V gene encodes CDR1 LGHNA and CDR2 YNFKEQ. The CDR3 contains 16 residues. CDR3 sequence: CASSQGGAGENEKLFF. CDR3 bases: TGTGCCAGCAGCCAAGGGGGAGCAGGGGAAAATGAAAAACTGTTTTTT.

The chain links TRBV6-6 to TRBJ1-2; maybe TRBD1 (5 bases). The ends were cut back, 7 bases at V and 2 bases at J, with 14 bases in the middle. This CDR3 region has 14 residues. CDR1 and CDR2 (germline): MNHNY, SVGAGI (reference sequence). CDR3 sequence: CASKSSGRNYGYTF. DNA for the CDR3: TGTGCCAGCAAGTCATCAGGGCGGAACTATGGCTACACCTTC.

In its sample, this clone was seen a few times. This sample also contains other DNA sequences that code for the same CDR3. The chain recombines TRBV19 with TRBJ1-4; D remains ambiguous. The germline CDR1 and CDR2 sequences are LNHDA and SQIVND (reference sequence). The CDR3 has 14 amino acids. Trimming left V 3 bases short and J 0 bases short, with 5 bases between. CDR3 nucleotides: TGTGCCAGTAGTATGAGAGCAACTAATGAAAAACTGTTTTTT. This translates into CASSMRATNEKLFF.

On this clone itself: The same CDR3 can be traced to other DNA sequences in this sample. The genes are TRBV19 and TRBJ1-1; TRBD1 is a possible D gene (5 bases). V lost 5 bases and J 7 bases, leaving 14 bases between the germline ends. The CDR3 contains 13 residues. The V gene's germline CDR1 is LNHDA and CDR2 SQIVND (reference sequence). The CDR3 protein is CASSPQGLGEAFF. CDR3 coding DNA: TGTGCCAGTAGTCCCCAGGGATTGGGTGAAGCTTTCTTT.

The CDR3 sequence: CASSYRQSASTDTQYF. CDR3 sequence (DNA): TGTGCCAGCAGCTATAGACAGTCTGCTAGCACAGATACGCAGTATTTT. The chain combines TRBV13 with TRBJ2-3, with D possibly being TRBD1 (5 bases). This CDR3 is built from 16 residues. The V end was cut by 4 bases, the J end by 0 bases, with 14 bases between. Germline CDR1 and CDR2: PRHDT and FYEKMQ (reference sequence).

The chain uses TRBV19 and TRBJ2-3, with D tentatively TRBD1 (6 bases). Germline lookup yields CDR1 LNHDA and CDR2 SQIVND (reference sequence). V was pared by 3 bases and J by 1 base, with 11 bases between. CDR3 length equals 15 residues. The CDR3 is CASSILTGGTDTQYF. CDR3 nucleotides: TGTGCCAGTAGTATCCTGACAGGAGGCACAGATACGCAGTATTTT.

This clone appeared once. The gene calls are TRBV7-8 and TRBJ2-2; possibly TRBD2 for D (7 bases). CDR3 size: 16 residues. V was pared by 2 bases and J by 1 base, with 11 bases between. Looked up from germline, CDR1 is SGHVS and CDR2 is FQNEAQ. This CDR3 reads CASSLQGRGNTGELFF. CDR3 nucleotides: TGTGCCAGCAGCTTACAGGGGAGGGGGAACACCGGGGAGCTGTTTTTT.

CDR3: CASSPSGRSYNEQFF. The CDR3 DNA sequence: TGTGCCAGCAGCCCTAGCGGGCGCTCCTACAATGAGCAGTTCTTC. V and J are TRBV7-2 and TRBJ2-1, with 8 bases aligning to TRBD2. The V gene's germline CDR1 is SGHTA and CDR2 FQGNSA. The length of the CDR3 is 15 residues. Losses at the gene ends were 5 bases for V and 0 bases for J; bases not matched to a gene: 3.

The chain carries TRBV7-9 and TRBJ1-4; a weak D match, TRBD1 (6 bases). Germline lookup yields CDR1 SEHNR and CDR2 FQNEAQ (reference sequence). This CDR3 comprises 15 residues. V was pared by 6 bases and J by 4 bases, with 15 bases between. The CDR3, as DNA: TGTGCCAGCAGTCCGACAGGAGGCTATAATGAAAAACTGTTTTTT. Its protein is CASSPTGGYNEKLFF. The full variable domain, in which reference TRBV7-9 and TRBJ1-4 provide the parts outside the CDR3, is DTGVSQNPRHKITKRGQNVTFRCDPISEHNRLYWYRQTLGQGPEFLTYFQNEAQLEKSRLLSDRFSAERPKGSFSTLEIQRTEQGDSAMYLCASSPTGGYNEKLFFGSGTQLSVL.

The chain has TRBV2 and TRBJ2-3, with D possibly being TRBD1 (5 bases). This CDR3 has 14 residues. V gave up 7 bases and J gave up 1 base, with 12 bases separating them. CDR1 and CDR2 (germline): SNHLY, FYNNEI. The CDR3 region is CASNPTTGTDTQYF. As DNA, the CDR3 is TGTGCCAGCAACCCTACGACAGGCACAGATACGCAGTATTTT.

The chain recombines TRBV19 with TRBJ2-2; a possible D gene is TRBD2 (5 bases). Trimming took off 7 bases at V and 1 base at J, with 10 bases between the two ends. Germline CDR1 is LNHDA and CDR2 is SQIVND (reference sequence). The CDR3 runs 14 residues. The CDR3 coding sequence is TGTGCCAGTACCACTCGGGGGAACACCGGGGAGCTGTTTTTT. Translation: CASTTRGNTGELFF.

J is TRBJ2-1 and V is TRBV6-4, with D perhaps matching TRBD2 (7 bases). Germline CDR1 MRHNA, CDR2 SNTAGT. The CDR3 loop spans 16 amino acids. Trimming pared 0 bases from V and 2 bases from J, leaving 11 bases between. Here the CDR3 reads CASSDSGGAPYNEQFF. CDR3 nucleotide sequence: TGTGCCAGCAGTGACTCGGGGGGGGCCCCCTACAATGAGCAGTTCTTC.

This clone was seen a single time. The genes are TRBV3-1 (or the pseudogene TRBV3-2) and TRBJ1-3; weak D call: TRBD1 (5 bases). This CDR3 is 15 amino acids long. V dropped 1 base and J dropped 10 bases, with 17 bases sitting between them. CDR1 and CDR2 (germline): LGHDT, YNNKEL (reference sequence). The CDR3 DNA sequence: TGTGCCAGCAGCCAAGTCGGGACTGAAGGAGAGACCATATATTTT. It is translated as CASSQVGTEGETIYF.